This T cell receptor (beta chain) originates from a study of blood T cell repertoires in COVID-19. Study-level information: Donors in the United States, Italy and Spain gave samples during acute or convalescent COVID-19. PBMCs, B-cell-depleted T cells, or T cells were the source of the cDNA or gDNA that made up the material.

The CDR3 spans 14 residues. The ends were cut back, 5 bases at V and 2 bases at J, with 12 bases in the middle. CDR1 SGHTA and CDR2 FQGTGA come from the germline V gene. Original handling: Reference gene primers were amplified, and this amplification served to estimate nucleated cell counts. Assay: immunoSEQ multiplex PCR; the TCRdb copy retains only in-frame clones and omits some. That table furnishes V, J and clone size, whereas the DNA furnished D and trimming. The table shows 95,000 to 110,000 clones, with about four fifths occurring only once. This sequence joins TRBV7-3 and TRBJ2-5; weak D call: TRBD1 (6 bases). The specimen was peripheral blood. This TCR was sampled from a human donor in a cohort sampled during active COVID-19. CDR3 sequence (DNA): TGTGCCAGCAGCCAAGGCCAGGGGCAAGAGACCCAGTACTTC. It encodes CASSQGQGQETQYF. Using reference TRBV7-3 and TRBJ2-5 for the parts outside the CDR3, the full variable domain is GAGVSQTPSNKVTEKGKYVELRCDPISGHTALYWYRQSLGQGPEFLIYFQGTGAADDSGLPNDRFFAVRPEGSVSTLKIQRTERGDSAVYLCASSQGQGQETQYFGPGTRLLVL.